This TCR beta chain was documented in a study of blood T cell repertoires in COVID-19. Study information: The samples span acute and convalescent COVID-19 from the United States, Italy and Spain.

V was shortened by 6 bases and J by 4 bases, with 13 bases between the two germline ends. There are 14 residues in the CDR3. Germline V CDR1 and CDR2: SNHLY, FYNNEI. Original processing notes: Amplification of reference gene primers provided the estimated nucleated cell counts. The protocol was immunoSEQ multiplex PCR, while the TCRdb copy is restricted to in-frame clones and leaves out a portion. V, J and clone size are those of that table, while D and trimming were read from the DNA. This sample yields about 120,000 clones, of which around nine tenths are seen a single time; 1.5% to 1.9% belongs to the top ten. In its sample, this clone was seen once.

V gene TRBV2 combines with J gene TRBJ1-5, with D perhaps matching TRBD1 (6 bases). Sequenced material: peripheral blood. This clonotype originated in a human donor in a cohort sampled during active COVID-19. CDR3 nucleotide sequence: TGTGCCAGCAGGAGGGGACACACAAATCAGCCCCAGCATTTT. Its translation is CASRRGHTNQPQHF.